This T cell receptor beta chain stems from a study of T cell changes during pregnancy in multiple sclerosis. Measured with immunoSEQ multiplex PCR; TCRdb has only the in-frame clones, and not every one. The table includes 55,000 to 65,000 clones, 90% to 95% detected once. Trimming removed 6 bases from V and 4 bases from J, with 10 bases in between. The CDR3 has 12 residues. CDR1 is MNHEY, CDR2 SMNVEV, per germline (reference sequence). This sequence was found in a female donor with multiple sclerosis, enrolled in a pregnancy study. V usage is TRBV27 and J usage is TRBJ2-7; possible D gene TRBD1, 6 bases. This specimen consisted of CD8+ T cells from peripheral blood mononuclear cells, obtained in the third trimester of pregnancy. The CDR3 DNA sequence: TGTGCCAGCAGAAAGACAGGATACGAGCAGTACTTC. Its translation is CASRKTGYEQYF.